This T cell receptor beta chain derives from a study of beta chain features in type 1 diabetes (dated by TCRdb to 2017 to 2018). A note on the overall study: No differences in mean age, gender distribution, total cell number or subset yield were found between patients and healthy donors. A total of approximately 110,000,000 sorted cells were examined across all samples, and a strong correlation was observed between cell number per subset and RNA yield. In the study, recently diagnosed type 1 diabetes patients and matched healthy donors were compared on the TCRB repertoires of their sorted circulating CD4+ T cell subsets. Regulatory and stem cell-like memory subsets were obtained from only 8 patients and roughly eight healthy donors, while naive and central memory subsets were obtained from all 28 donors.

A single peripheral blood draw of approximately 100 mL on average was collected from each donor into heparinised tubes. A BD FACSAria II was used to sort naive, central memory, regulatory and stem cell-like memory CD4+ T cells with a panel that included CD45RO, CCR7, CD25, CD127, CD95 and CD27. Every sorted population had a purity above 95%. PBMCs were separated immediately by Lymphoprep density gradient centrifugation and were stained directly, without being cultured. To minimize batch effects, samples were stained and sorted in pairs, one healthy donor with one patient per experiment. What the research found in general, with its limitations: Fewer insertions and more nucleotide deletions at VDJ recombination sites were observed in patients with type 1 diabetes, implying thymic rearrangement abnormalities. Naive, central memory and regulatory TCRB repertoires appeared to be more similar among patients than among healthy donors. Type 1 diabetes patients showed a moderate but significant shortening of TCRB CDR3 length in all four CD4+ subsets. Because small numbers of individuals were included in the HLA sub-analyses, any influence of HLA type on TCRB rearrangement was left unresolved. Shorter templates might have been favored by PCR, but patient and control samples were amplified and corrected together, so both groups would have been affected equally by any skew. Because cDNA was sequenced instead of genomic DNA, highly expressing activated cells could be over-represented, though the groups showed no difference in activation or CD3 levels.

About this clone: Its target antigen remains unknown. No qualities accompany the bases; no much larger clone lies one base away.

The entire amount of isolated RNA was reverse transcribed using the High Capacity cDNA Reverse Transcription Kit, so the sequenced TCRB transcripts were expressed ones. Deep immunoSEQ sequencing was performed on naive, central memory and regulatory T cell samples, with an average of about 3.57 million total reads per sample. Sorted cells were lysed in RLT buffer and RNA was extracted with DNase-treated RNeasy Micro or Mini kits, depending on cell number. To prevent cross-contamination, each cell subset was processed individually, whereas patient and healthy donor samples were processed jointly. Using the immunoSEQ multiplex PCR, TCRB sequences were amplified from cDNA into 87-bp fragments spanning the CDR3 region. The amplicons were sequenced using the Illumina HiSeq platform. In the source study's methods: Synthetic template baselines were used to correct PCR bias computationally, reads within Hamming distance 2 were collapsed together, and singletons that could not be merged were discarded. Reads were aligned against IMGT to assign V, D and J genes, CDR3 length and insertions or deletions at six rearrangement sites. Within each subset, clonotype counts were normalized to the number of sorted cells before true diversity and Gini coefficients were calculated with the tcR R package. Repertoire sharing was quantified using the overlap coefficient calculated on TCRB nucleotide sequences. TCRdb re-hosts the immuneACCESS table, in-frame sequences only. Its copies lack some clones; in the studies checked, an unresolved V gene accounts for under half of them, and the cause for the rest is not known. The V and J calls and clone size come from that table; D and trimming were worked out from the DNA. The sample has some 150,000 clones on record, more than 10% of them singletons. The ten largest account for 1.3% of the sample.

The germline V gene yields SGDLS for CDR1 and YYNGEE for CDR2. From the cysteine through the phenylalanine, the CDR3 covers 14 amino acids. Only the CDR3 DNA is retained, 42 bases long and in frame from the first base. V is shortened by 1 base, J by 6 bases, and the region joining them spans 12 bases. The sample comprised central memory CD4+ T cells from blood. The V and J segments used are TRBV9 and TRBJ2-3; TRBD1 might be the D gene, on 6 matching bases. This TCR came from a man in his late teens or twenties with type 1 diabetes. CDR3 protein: CASSVTQGEDTQYF. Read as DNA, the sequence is TGTGCCAGCAGCGTAACACAGGGCGAGGATACGCAGTATTTT.